Detailed here is one T cell receptor (beta chain). Its target is not known. The data were taken from a study of shared clonotypes between healthy human individuals. Study-level points and caveats: Sorted-subset samples were not fully sequenced, rarefaction indicated.

V lost 4 bases, J lost 1 base, and 0 bases stayed unmatched. The CDR3 has 15 residues. Germline CDR1 reads ENHRY; CDR2 reads SYGVKD. Profiling relied on immunoSEQ multiplex PCR, and the TCRdb table lists in-frame clones only, not all of them. The sample carries 2.3 million or so clones, approximately 93% recorded once. The chain links TRBV10-3 to TRBJ2-5; 13 bases fit TRBD2. The sequencing input was naive CD4+ T cells from PBMCs. The sample's subset: CD45RA+ positively selected. The sequence was collected from a man between 18 and 35 years old in good health. Some clones in this sample may be carry-over from other donors' samples. The CDR3 bases are TGTGCCATCAGTGGGACTAGCGGGGGCCAAGAGACCCAGTACTTC. It codes for CAISGTSGGQETQYF.